These 30 T cell receptor beta chains were sequenced from one sample in a study of a mutant IDH1 vaccine in newly diagnosed glioma. Here immunoSEQ multiplex PCR was the method, and the copy in TCRdb shows in-frame clones only, minus some. Of around 30,000 clones listed, roughly four fifths are singletons. Their target antigens are unknown. The sample's time point: week 35, safety follow-up. Doses consisted of 300 ug of mutant IDH1 20-mer peptide each, paired with topical imiquimod. The sample here was PBMCs, taken from a glioma patient whose treatment included an IDH1 peptide vaccine. These receptors were obtained from a woman younger than 35 with glioma.

V is TRBV5-1 and J is TRBJ2-7, with TRBD2 matching 8 bases. With 0 bases clipped from V and 4 bases from J, the junction kept 6 bases outside the gene matches. Germline V lookup: CDR1 SGHRS, CDR2 YFSETQ. There are 15 residues in the CDR3. For the CDR3, the DNA is TGCGCCAGCAGCTTGGTTTCCACGGGAGGGTACGAGCAGTACTTC. It specifies CASSLVSTGGYEQYF.

CDR3 sequence reads: CASSRRGRFTEAFF. Written as DNA, the CDR3 is TGTGCCAGCAGTCGCAGGGGGCGCTTCACTGAAGCTTTCTTT. This rearrangement joins TRBV6-5 to TRBJ1-1; TRBD1 agrees at 8 bases. CDR1 is MNHEY, CDR2 SVGAGI, per germline. Unmatched junction bases numbered 6, after V lost 5 bases and J lost 4 bases. The CDR3 runs 14 residues.

The J gene is TRBJ2-5, the V gene TRBV27; 10 nucleotides agree with TRBD2. Germline V gene lookup returns CDR1 MNHEY and CDR2 SMNVEV (reference sequence). V shed 6 bases, J shed 2 bases, and the junction held 9 bases outside the gene matches. CDR3 length: 16 residues. CDR3 region: CASSRATSGLQETQYF. Here the CDR3 DNA reads TGTGCCAGCAGCCGCGCGACTAGCGGGTTACAAGAGACCCAGTACTTC.

The chain employs TRBV28 and TRBJ2-7; D is unclear. From germline, CDR1 is MDHEN and CDR2 SYDVKM. CDR3 length: 13 residues. Between the trimmed V and J ends, which lost 0 bases and 5 bases, there was a span of 8 bases. The CDR3 here is CASSLWAPDEQYF. In DNA, the CDR3 is TGTGCCAGCAGTTTATGGGCCCCGGACGAGCAGTACTTC.

CDR3 amino acids: CASSLGTGRNQPQHF. For the CDR3, the DNA is TGTGCCAGCAGCTTGGGGACAGGCCGCAATCAGCCCCAGCATTTT. This chain connects TRBV7-8 to TRBJ1-5, with TRBD1 identical over 8 bases. V was clipped by 3 bases and J by 2 bases; unmatched bases: 3. The CDR3 totals 15 residues. The germline V gene encodes CDR1 SGHVS and CDR2 FQNEAQ.

V is TRBV19 and J is TRBJ1-5; TRBD1 might be the D (6 bases). Germline loops: CDR1 LNHDA, CDR2 SQIVND (reference sequence). The CDR3 sequence is 15 residues long. Trimming stripped 1 base from V and 3 bases from J, with 10 bases between. Here the CDR3 DNA reads TGTGCCAGTAGTATAGGGACAGCGAACAATCAGCCCCAGCATTTT. Translating it yields CASSIGTANNQPQHF.

The J gene is TRBJ1-2, the V gene TRBV19, with D hard to call. The ends were cut back, 5 bases at V and 3 bases at J, with 16 bases in the middle. CDR1 is LNHDA, CDR2 SQIVND, per germline (reference sequence). This CDR3 has 15 amino acids. CDR3 residues: CASSPREGFHYGYTF. CDR3 DNA sequence: TGTGCCAGTAGTCCGAGGGAGGGCTTTCACTATGGCTACACCTTC.

This clone turned up a few times. V usage is TRBV6-5 and J usage is TRBJ1-5; perhaps TRBD1 as D (5 bases). CDR3 length equals 16 residues. V was shortened by 2 bases and J by 4 bases, with 15 bases between the two germline ends. Germline values: CDR1 MNHEY, CDR2 SVGAGI. CDR3 nucleotides: TGTGCCAGCAGTTACAACGTAGGGACGGTGAATCAGCCCCAGCATTTT. Translating gives CASSYNVGTVNQPQHF.

This clone showed up just a few times. The chain combines TRBV4-3 with TRBJ1-4; no firm D call. The V gene lost 0 bases and the J gene lost 10 bases, with 9 bases spanning the gap. This CDR3 contains 13 residues. CDR1 and CDR2 (germline): LGHNA, YSLEER. The CDR3 DNA sequence: TGCGCCAGCAGCCAAGATCTGGGTGGAAAACTGTTTTTT. It codes for CASSQDLGGKLFF.

V gene TRBV29-1 combines with J gene TRBJ1-1; D gene ambiguous. V lost 4 bases to trimming and J lost 8 bases, with 11 bases between them. The CDR3 length is 11 residues. Germline loops: CDR1 SQVTM, CDR2 ANQGSEA. DNA of the CDR3: TGCAGCGTTGTTGACGTCTGGGAAGCTTTCTTT. It encodes CSVVDVWEAFF.

The CDR3 coding sequence is TGTGCCAGCTCCAACCCGGGGGCCGGGGAGCTGTTTTTT. Translation: CASSNPGAGELFF. The chain has TRBV7-9 and TRBJ2-2; a possible D gene is TRBD2 (6 bases). The CDR3 length is 13 residues. V lost 8 bases to trimming and J lost 6 bases, with 13 bases between them. The germline V gene encodes CDR1 SEHNR and CDR2 FQNEAQ (reference sequence).

V and J are TRBV6-6 and TRBJ2-1; D not resolved. CDR3 size: 12 residues. The V end lost 9 bases, the J end lost 4 bases, and 10 bases lay between the germline ends. Germline loops: CDR1 MNHNY, CDR2 SVGAGI (reference sequence). This chain's CDR3 is CASYGLYNEQFF. In nucleotides, the CDR3 is TGTGCCAGTTATGGGCTATACAATGAGCAGTTCTTC.

The J gene is TRBJ2-7, the V gene TRBV6-1; D possibly corresponds to TRBD2 (6 bases). CDR3 size: 12 residues. The germline V gene encodes CDR1 MNHNS and CDR2 SASEGT. Trimming removed 8 bases from V and 1 base from J, with 9 bases in between. CDR3 in amino acids: CASREYSYEQYF. CDR3 DNA: TGTGCCAGCCGGGAGTATTCCTACGAGCAGTACTTC.

The rearrangement links TRBV7-9 to TRBJ2-7; no clear D. Between the trimmed V and J ends, which lost 5 bases and 4 bases, there was a span of 15 bases. CDR3 size: 14 residues. Germline-derived CDR1 and CDR2 are SEHNR and FQNEAQ (reference sequence). The CDR3 here is CASSPSATSYEQYF. CDR3 nucleotides: TGTGCCAGCAGCCCCTCCGCGACATCTTACGAGCAGTACTTC.

The chain couples TRBV7-9 to TRBJ2-3; TRBD2 aligns across 8 bases. V trimming: 5 bases; J trimming: 2 bases; junction bases outside the gene matches: 9. Germline V gene sequence: CDR1 SEHNR, CDR2 FQNEAQ (reference sequence). The CDR3 runs to 16 residues. This CDR3 reads CASSLGGALVTDTQYF. In DNA, the CDR3 is TGTGCCAGCAGCCTCGGGGGGGCGCTGGTCACAGATACGCAGTATTTT.

The chain couples TRBV27 to TRBJ2-1; possible D gene TRBD1, 6 bases. The CDR3 has 15 amino acids. Germline V CDR1 and CDR2: MNHEY, SMNVEV (reference sequence). V was trimmed by 2 bases and J by 7 bases, leaving 15 bases between them. CDR3 sequence: CASSLSGRGQNEQFF. CDR3 in DNA: TGTGCCAGCAGTTTAAGTGGCAGGGGCCAGAATGAGCAGTTCTTC.

The chain recombines TRBV19 with TRBJ1-2; the D gene is possibly TRBD1 (6 bases). Per germline, CDR1 LNHDA and CDR2 SQIVND (reference sequence). Trimming stripped 7 bases from V and 7 bases from J, with 13 bases between. This CDR3 comprises 12 residues. This CDR3 reads CASTGNRVGYTF. The CDR3 coding sequence is TGTGCCAGTACCGGAAACAGGGTTGGCTACACCTTC.

The chain links TRBV19 to TRBJ2-7; the match to TRBD2 covers 11 bases. V shed 4 bases, J shed 4 bases, and the junction held 6 bases outside the gene matches. In germline, CDR1 is LNHDA, CDR2 SQIVND (reference sequence). The CDR3 loop spans 15 amino acids. CDR3 protein: CASSSPTSGSYEQYF. The CDR3 nucleotides are TGTGCCAGTAGTAGCCCCACTAGCGGGAGTTACGAGCAGTACTTC.

This rearrangement joins TRBV7-9 to TRBJ2-5; D is unresolved. The CDR3 extends over 13 amino acids. The V gene's germline CDR1 is SEHNR and CDR2 FQNEAQ (reference sequence). The V and J ends lost 9 bases and 5 bases respectively, with 16 bases between them. The CDR3 coding sequence is TGTGCCAGTTCTCCGGGTCTGGGGGAGACCCAGTACTTC. Protein product: CASSPGLGETQYF.

This clone is a singleton in its sample. This chain uses TRBV5-1 with TRBJ2-2, with TRBD1 matching over 9 bases. The CDR3 runs 17 residues. CDR1 SGHRS and CDR2 YFSETQ come from the germline V gene. Trimming at V came to 3 bases and at J to 0 bases, leaving 6 bases not matched to a gene. CDR3: CASSYSTGGPNTGELFF. CDR3 DNA sequence: TGCGCCAGCAGCTATTCAACAGGGGGCCCGAACACCGGGGAGCTGTTTTTT.

This clone was seen a few times. The chain uses TRBV27 and TRBJ1-4; the D is unclear. The CDR3 sequence is 15 residues long. Trimming left V 5 bases short and J 0 bases short, with 10 bases between. CDR1 is MNHEY, CDR2 SMNVEV, per germline (reference sequence). The CDR3 region has the DNA TGTGCCAGCAGTACCCGCCGTACAACTAATGAAAAACTGTTTTTT. The encoded protein is CASSTRRTTNEKLFF. Full variable domain (remainder filled in from reference TRBV27 and TRBJ1-4): EAQVTQNPRYLITVTGKKLTVTCSQNMNHEYMSWYRQDPGLGLRQIYYSMNVEVTDKGDVPEGYKVSRKEKRNFPLILESPSPNQTSLYFCASSTRRTTNEKLFFGSGTQLSVL.

This chain joins TRBV5-1 and TRBJ2-5; D may be TRBD2 (6 bases). The CDR3 is made up of 13 amino acids. Germline V CDR1 and CDR2: SGHRS, YFSETQ. V was trimmed by 5 bases and J by 4 bases, leaving 12 bases between them. The CDR3 nucleotides are TGCGCCAGCAGACGGGGACTTTCAGAGACCCAGTACTTC. Translating it yields CASRRGLSETQYF.

V is TRBV5-1 and J is TRBJ2-3; 13 bases match TRBD2. J was trimmed by 1 base and V by 4 bases; bases with no gene match: 3. Germline V gene sequence: CDR1 SGHRS, CDR2 YFSETQ. CDR3 length equals 16 residues. The CDR3: CASSAGLAGGTDTQYF. The CDR3, as DNA: TGCGCCAGCAGCGCCGGACTAGCGGGGGGCACAGATACGCAGTATTTT.

The genes are TRBV5-4 and TRBJ1-1; 7 nucleotides match TRBD1. The CDR3 extends over 12 amino acids. Germline V gene lookup returns CDR1 SGHNT and CDR2 YYREEE (reference sequence). The junction had 7 bases not matched to a gene; V was cut back by 7 bases and J by 7 bases. In nucleotides, the CDR3 is TGTGCCAGCGCCCCCTCAGGGGGTGAAGCTTTCTTT. Translating it yields CASAPSGGEAFF.

The chain recombines TRBV18 with TRBJ2-3, with D unresolved. Germline V gene sequence: CDR1 KGHSH, CDR2 LQKENI. Deletions cut 3 bases from V and 1 base from J, with 8 bases between. This CDR3 comprises 14 residues. The CDR3 here is CASSPSGGTDTQYF. For the CDR3, the DNA is TGTGCCAGCTCACCGTCAGGTGGCACAGATACGCAGTATTTT.

This clone was seen just once. The chain is built from TRBV6-4 and TRBJ1-2, with D hard to call. Between the trimmed V and J ends, which lost 3 bases and 2 bases, there was a span of 10 bases. Germline CDR1 MRHNA, CDR2 SNTAGT. CDR3 length: 14 residues. CDR3 residues: CASSDEGGNYGYTF. CDR3 coding DNA: TGTGCCAGCAGTGATGAGGGAGGCAACTATGGCTACACCTTC.

In its sample, this clone was seen once. The chain joins TRBV30 to TRBJ2-5, with 7 nucleotides matching TRBD2. There are 13 residues in the CDR3. The J segment lost 5 bases and the V segment lost 8 bases, leaving 11 bases of the junction unmatched. CDR1 is GTSNPN and CDR2 is SVGIG in the germline V gene (reference sequence). The CDR3: CARNGGSGETQYF. DNA for the CDR3: TGTGCCCGAAACGGGGGGAGCGGGGAGACCCAGTACTTC.

This chain connects TRBV11-1 to TRBJ2-7; 7 positions agree with TRBD1. This CDR3 spans 14 amino acids. CDR1 and CDR2 (germline): SGHAT, FQDESV (reference sequence). V dropped 5 bases and J dropped 5; count of bases not matched to a gene: 9. The CDR3 loop is CASSLMGQKNEQYF. The CDR3 region has the DNA TGTGCCAGCAGCCTTATGGGACAGAAGAACGAGCAGTACTTC.

Only a few counts were recorded for this clone. The rearrangement links TRBV12-5 to TRBJ2-5; the match to TRBD2 covers 7 bases. This CDR3 comprises 13 residues. The V segment lost 4 bases and the J segment 5 bases; nucleotides outside the gene matches: 4. CDR1 is LGHNT and CDR2 is FRNRAP in the germline V gene. This CDR3 reads CASGWGGSETQYF. CDR3 bases: TGTGCTAGTGGTTGGGGAGGGAGCGAGACCCAGTACTTC.

This clone was recorded a few times. The J gene is TRBJ2-7, the V gene TRBV9, with D possibly being TRBD1 (6 bases). Trimming shortened V by 5 bases and J by 12 bases, and 18 bases separated the two germline ends. The V gene's germline CDR1 is SGDLS and CDR2 YYNGEE. The CDR3 extends over 12 amino acids. The CDR3 loop is CASSSMDSLLYF. CDR3 coding DNA: TGTGCCAGCAGTTCCATGGACAGTCTCCTGTACTTC.